This TCR beta chain appears in the sequencing data of a study of cytomegalovirus exposure and HLA in healthy donors. Looking at the study overall: The platform used for the 120 or so validation repertoires matched that of the roughly 700 first-cohort repertoires, a later analysis reported. Study conclusions and caveats: It was confirmed in vitro that a few of the CMV-associated chains were specific for CMV antigens.

Comment on this clone: Its antigen is currently unknown.

Some clones are missing from TCRdb's copy, which holds only in-frame ones; the method was immunoSEQ multiplex PCR. The profile covers about 340,000 clones, with 70% to 90% appearing a single time and more than 0.8% taken by the ten largest. The sequence was obtained from a woman between 18 and 29 years old in good health and CMV-seronegative. The material sequenced was PBMCs.

The CDR3 sequence: CSVGHTSGYNEQFF. As DNA, the CDR3 is TGCAGCGTGGGCCACACTAGCGGATACAATGAGCAGTTCTTC. The chain recombines TRBV29-1 with TRBJ2-1; the match to TRBD2 covers 8 bases. V trimming: 6 bases; J trimming: 4 bases; junction bases outside the gene matches: 8. Germline V lookup: CDR1 SQVTM, CDR2 ANQGSEA. This CDR3 has 14 amino acids.